The 21 T cell receptor beta chains below were found in one sample sequenced in a study of shared clonotypes between healthy human individuals. TCRdb's table, derived via immunoSEQ multiplex PCR, lists solely in-frame clones and lacks some. The sample carries about 2.1 million clones, about 94% recorded once. It was CD45RO-negative cells, positively selected for CCR7, that made up naive CD8 cells, with terminally differentiated effector memory CD45RA+ cells excluded. The sequenced sample consisted of naive CD8+ T cells from PBMCs. The receptors were sampled from a man aged 18 to 29 in good health. Some clones in this sample may be carry-over from other donors' samples.

As concerns this clone: Different DNA sequences within this sample yield the same CDR3. The V gene is TRBV27, the J gene TRBJ2-7; possibly TRBD1 for D (5 bases). V was shortened by 7 bases and J by 3 bases, with 7 bases between the two germline ends. Looked up from germline, CDR1 is MNHEY and CDR2 is SMNVEV (reference sequence). The CDR3 runs 11 residues. This CDR3 reads CASKQGYEQYF. CDR3 coding DNA: TGTGCCAGCAAGCAGGGCTACGAGCAGTACTTC.

V usage is TRBV19 and J usage is TRBJ2-5, with a tentative D call TRBD1 (6 bases). Germline V gene sequence: CDR1 LNHDA, CDR2 SQIVND (reference sequence). The V and J ends lost 3 bases and 0 bases respectively, with 8 bases between them. This CDR3 region has 14 residues. In DNA, the CDR3 is TGTGCCAGTAGTATCGGGACATACCAAGAGACCCAGTACTTC. It specifies CASSIGTYQETQYF.

The chain is built from TRBV5-4 and TRBJ2-1; possibly TRBD2 for D (5 bases). The CDR3 is 13 residues long. Germline V gene lookup returns CDR1 SGHNT and CDR2 YYREEE (reference sequence). V gave up 4 bases and J gave up 8 bases, with 13 bases separating them. CDR3 sequence (DNA): TGTGCCAGCAGCCACGGGGTTGACGATGAGCAGTTCTTC. It is translated as CASSHGVDDEQFF.

The DNA for the CDR3 is TGTGCCAGCAGTTTAACCAGGGGGTGGACAGATACGCAGTATTTT. Its translation: CASSLTRGWTDTQYF. The chain couples TRBV28 to TRBJ2-3; 7 bases align to TRBD1. This CDR3 spans 15 amino acids. Germline V gene lookup returns CDR1 MDHEN and CDR2 SYDVKM. After removal of 2 bases from V and 3 bases from J, the junction contained 5 bases not matched to a gene. The full variable domain, with the rest looked up from reference TRBV28 and TRBJ2-3, is DVKVTQSSRYLVKRTGEKVFLECVQDMDHENMFWYRQDPGLGLRLIYFSYDVKMKEKGDIPEGYSVSREKKERFSLILESASTNQTSMYLCASSLTRGWTDTQYFGPGTRLTVL.

V gene TRBV27 combines with J gene TRBJ2-1, with D possibly TRBD2 on 5 matching bases. The CDR3 extends over 17 amino acids. V lost 4 bases, J lost 5 bases, and 21 bases lay in between. The germline CDR1 and CDR2 sequences are MNHEY and SMNVEV (reference sequence). The CDR3 protein is CASSSTPPFGGNNEQFF. The CDR3 DNA follows: TGTGCCAGCAGTTCCACCCCCCCGTTTGGAGGTAACAATGAGCAGTTCTTC.

CDR3 sequence: CASSYRGTNTYEQYF. CDR3 DNA sequence: TGTGCCAGCAGTTACAGGGGGACGAATACCTACGAGCAGTACTTC. The V and J genes are TRBV6-5 and TRBJ2-7; TRBD1 might be the D (6 bases). This CDR3 is built from 15 residues. V was trimmed by 2 bases and J by 2 bases, leaving 13 bases between them. CDR1 is MNHEY, CDR2 SVGAGI, per germline.

The rearrangement links TRBV7-2 to TRBJ2-7, with D tentatively TRBD1 (6 bases). V was cut by 0 bases and J by 2 bases, with 11 bases left in between. The CDR3 spans 15 residues. Germline CDR1 and CDR2: SGHTA and FQGNSA. The CDR3 sequence: CASSLAPRQAYEQYF. The CDR3, as DNA: TGTGCCAGCAGCTTAGCCCCAAGACAGGCCTACGAGCAGTACTTC.

The CDR3 loop reads CASSLSIKQVSYEQYF. DNA of the CDR3: TGTGCCAGCAGTTTATCGATAAAACAGGTCTCCTACGAGCAGTACTTC. The chain recombines TRBV27 with TRBJ2-7; D possibly corresponds to TRBD1 (5 bases). CDR3 length: 16 amino acids. The germline V gene encodes CDR1 MNHEY and CDR2 SMNVEV (reference sequence). V lost 0 bases and J lost 0, with 12 bases in between.

J is TRBJ2-7 and V is TRBV4-1; D might be TRBD2 (6 bases). Trimming shortened V by 3 bases and J by 3 bases, and 12 bases separated the two germline ends. The CDR3 length is 14 residues. The germline CDR1 and CDR2 sequences are MGHRA and YSYEKL. The CDR3 coding sequence is TGCGCCAGCAGCCACGGGACTCCAGACTACGAGCAGTACTTC. Protein product: CASSHGTPDYEQYF.

J is TRBJ2-1 and V is TRBV27; 12 positions agree with TRBD2. The germline gives CDR1 MNHEY, CDR2 SMNVEV (reference sequence). The length of the CDR3 is 18 residues. Trimming at V came to 0 bases and at J to 5 bases, leaving 8 bases not matched to a gene. This chain's CDR3 is CASSLSGRLAGVNNEQFF. The CDR3, as DNA: TGTGCCAGCAGTTTATCGGGGAGACTAGCGGGAGTCAACAATGAGCAGTTCTTC.

The genes are TRBV29-1 and TRBJ2-6; no clear D. The CDR3 sequence is 14 residues long. V lost 5 bases and J 0 bases, leaving 8 bases between the germline ends. Germline CDR1 and CDR2: SQVTM and ANQGSEA. This CDR3 reads CSVKGLSGANVLTF. The CDR3 bases are TGCAGCGTTAAGGGCCTCTCTGGGGCCAACGTCCTGACTTTC.

V gene TRBV4-1 combines with J gene TRBJ2-1; D tentatively reads TRBD1 or TRBD2 (5 bases each). Germline-derived CDR1 and CDR2 are MGHRA and YSYEKL. This CDR3 contains 16 residues. The V gene lost 4 bases and the J gene lost 3 bases, with 16 bases spanning the gap. The CDR3 loop is CASSPFGGEVYNEQFF. The CDR3 coding sequence is TGCGCCAGCAGCCCCTTTGGGGGAGAGGTCTACAATGAGCAGTTCTTC.

As concerns this clone: Other DNA sequences within the sample encode an identical CDR3. The chain recombines TRBV27 with TRBJ1-5, with 7 bases aligning to TRBD1. Germline CDR1 reads MNHEY; CDR2 reads SMNVEV (reference sequence). This CDR3 spans 14 amino acids. With V trimmed by 2 bases and J by 2 bases, 0 bases remained unmatched. CDR3 in amino acids: CASSLDRGNQPQHF. In DNA, the CDR3 is TGTGCCAGCAGTTTAGACAGGGGCAATCAGCCCCAGCATTTT.

The V and J genes are TRBV9 and TRBJ2-7; 10 bases are a match to TRBD2. Germline CDR1 is SGDLS and CDR2 is YYNGEE. CDR3 size: 15 residues. The V segment lost 0 bases and the J segment 3 bases; nucleotides outside the gene matches: 3. DNA of the CDR3: TGTGCCAGCAGCGTAGCTGGACTAGCGGTCTACGAGCAGTACTTC. Residues: CASSVAGLAVYEQYF.

CDR3 nucleotides: TGTGCCAGCAGTTCCATCCTGGGACTAGGGCGCGAGCAGTACTTC. It translates to CASSSILGLGREQYF. The chain recombines TRBV27 with TRBJ2-7; 8 nucleotides agree with TRBD2. Trimming removed 4 bases from V and 6 bases from J; junction bases left unmatched: 11. Germline lookup yields CDR1 MNHEY and CDR2 SMNVEV (reference sequence). The CDR3 is made up of 15 amino acids.

V gene TRBV29-1 combines with J gene TRBJ2-7, with 13 positions matching TRBD2. V lost 1 base to trimming and J lost 4 bases; unmatched junction nucleotides: 7. This CDR3 region has 16 residues. Germline V CDR1 and CDR2: SQVTM, ANQGSEA. This chain's CDR3 is CSVEAPRTSGRYEQYF. For the CDR3, the DNA is TGCAGCGTTGAAGCTCCCCGGACTAGCGGGAGATACGAGCAGTACTTC.

This chain links TRBV6-6 with TRBJ2-1, with D perhaps TRBD1 (5 bases). Between the trimmed V and J ends, which lost 7 bases and 9 bases, there was a span of 16 bases. This CDR3 comprises 13 residues. Germline assignment: CDR1 MNHNY and CDR2 SVGAGI (reference sequence). The CDR3 nucleotides read TGTGCCAGCACCGAGAGACCAGGGCCTGAGCAGTTCTTC. This gives the protein CASTERPGPEQFF.

The chain couples TRBV6-4 to TRBJ1-1, with D unclear. This CDR3 region has 14 residues. V was clipped by 6 bases and J by 4 bases, with 15 bases between them. The V gene's germline CDR1 is MRHNA and CDR2 SNTAGT. CDR3 loop: CASRIQEGSTEAFF. The CDR3 DNA follows: TGTGCCAGCAGGATCCAGGAGGGCAGCACTGAAGCTTTCTTT.

This sequence joins TRBV28 and TRBJ1-1; perhaps TRBD1 as D (6 bases). Germline V gives CDR1 MDHEN, CDR2 SYDVKM. The CDR3 is 15 residues long. Trimming left V 5 bases short and J 6 bases short, with 19 bases between. CDR3 bases: TGTGCCAGCAGTCGAGCCAGGGGAACCCGCGCTGAAGCTTTCTTT. This encodes CASSRARGTRAEAFF.

The rearrangement uses TRBV28 and TRBJ1-5; 12 nucleotides align to TRBD1. CDR1 and CDR2 (germline): MDHEN, SYDVKM. CDR3 length: 16 residues. J lost 6 bases, V lost 5 bases, and 8 bases had no gene match. CDR3 bases: TGTGCCAGCAGTCCGGGACAGGGGGCGTTGAGTCAGCCCCAGCATTTT. Protein sequence: CASSPGQGALSQPQHF. Using reference TRBV28 and TRBJ1-5 for the parts outside the CDR3, the full variable domain is DVKVTQSSRYLVKRTGEKVFLECVQDMDHENMFWYRQDPGLGLRLIYFSYDVKMKEKGDIPEGYSVSREKKERFSLILESASTNQTSMYLCASSPGQGALSQPQHFGDGTRLSIL.

The rearrangement links TRBV9 to TRBJ2-7; D not certain. The CDR3 length is 11 residues. In germline, CDR1 is SGDLS, CDR2 YYNGEE. The V and J ends lost 3 bases and 7 bases respectively, with 8 bases between them. The CDR3 DNA sequence: TGTGCCAGCAGCGGTGGTGGTGAGCAGTACTTC. Its protein product is CASSGGGEQYF.